This TCR beta chain was profiled in a study of CD8+ T cells in alopecia areata. The V gene lost 0 bases and the J gene lost 0 bases, with 18 bases spanning the gap. The CDR3 has 18 amino acids. From germline, CDR1 is MGHRA and CDR2 YSYEKL. RNA, once extracted, was reverse transcribed into cDNA for use as the sequencing template. Assay used: immunoSEQ multiplex PCR; TCRdb lists only in-frame clones, some missing. The sample lists 200,000 or so clones; roughly 60% were seen once. The treatment: oral pan-JAK inhibitor, 5-10 mg twice daily. PBMCs, the starting material, were the source of sorted CD4+ and CD8+ T cells.

This chain connects TRBV4-1 to TRBJ2-7; D is possibly TRBD2 (6 bases). Sequenced here: CD4+ T cells sorted from blood, sampled at week 24, from a patient treated with tofacitinib. This receptor was taken from a human donor with alopecia areata. The CDR3 DNA follows: TGCGCCAGCAGCCAAGATCAAAACGGGGGACGTAGCTCCTACGAGCAGTACTTC. Its protein product is CASSQDQNGGRSSYEQYF.